Below are 9 T cell receptor beta chains sequenced from a single sample in a study of beta chain features in type 1 diabetes. TCRB transcripts that were expressed got sequenced, as all of the isolated RNA had been reverse transcribed. TCRdb's table, derived via immunoSEQ multiplex PCR, lists solely in-frame clones and lacks some. The table records about 320,000 clones, about 15% of them present only once. What was sequenced was central memory CD4+ T cells from blood. Receptors originate from a man younger than 40 in good health.

With respect to this clone: A far more abundant clone sits one base away, making this likely a read error. This chain connects TRBV11-2 to TRBJ2-1; D is tentatively TRBD1 or TRBD2 (7 bases each). CDR1 is SGHAT and CDR2 is FQNNGV in the germline V gene. The length of the CDR3 is 15 residues. The CDR3 loop reads CASSSRGRGGNGQFF. CDR3 sequence (DNA): TGTGCCAGCAGCTCCCGGGGCAGGGGGGGCAATGGGCAGTTCTTC. Based on the CDR3 plus reference TRBV11-2 and TRBJ2-1, the full variable domain is EAGVAQSPRYKIIEKRQSVAFWCNPISGHATLYWYQQILGQGPKLLIQFQNNGVVDDSQLPKDRFSAERLKGVDSTLKIQPAKLEDSAVYLCASSSRGRGGNGQFFGPGTRLTVL.

The J gene is TRBJ2-1, the V gene TRBV7-3, with D possibly being TRBD1 (5 bases). Germline assignment: CDR1 SGHTA and CDR2 FQGTGA. There are 14 residues in the CDR3. V lost 0 bases to trimming and J lost 7 bases, with 10 bases between them. CDR3 in DNA: TGTGCCAGCAGCTTAACTTCAGGGAAGAATGAGCAGTTCTTC. It specifies CASSLTSGKNEQFF.

This clone was seen a few times. The rearrangement links TRBV7-3 to TRBJ2-1, with 8 bases that match TRBD2. The CDR3 is 16 amino acids. From germline, CDR1 is SGHTA and CDR2 FQGTGA. V was pared by 0 bases and J by 7 bases, with 8 bases of the junction left unmatched. The CDR3 bases are TGTGCCAGCAGCTTAACAGCGGGAGTATCGGTTAATGAGCAGTTCTTC. Protein sequence: CASSLTAGVSVNEQFF.

This clone was seen a handful of times. The chain uses TRBV19 and TRBJ2-7; 9 positions agree with TRBD1. Losses at the gene ends were 7 bases for V and 2 bases for J; bases not matched to a gene: 3. Germline CDR1 reads LNHDA; CDR2 reads SQIVND (reference sequence). This CDR3 has 13 amino acids. CDR3 sequence (DNA): TGTGCCAGTAAGGGACAGGGCACCTACGAGCAGTACTTC. It codes for CASKGQGTYEQYF.

This clone has only a few counts. The chain recombines TRBV7-6 with TRBJ1-5; D is ambiguous. V was trimmed by 8 bases and J by 7 bases, leaving 15 bases between them. This CDR3 contains 13 residues. Germline V CDR1 and CDR2: SGHVS, FNYEAQ. CDR3 in DNA: TGTGCCAGCGGAAGAGGGTCGCAACAGCCCCAGCATTTT. Its translation is CASGRGSQQPQHF.

The rearrangement links TRBV4-3 to TRBJ2-3; D unresolved. CDR3 length equals 12 residues. CDR1 LGHNA and CDR2 YSLEER come from the germline V gene. V lost 1 base, J lost 6 bases, and 5 bases lay in between. CDR3 amino acids: CASSQVGDTQYF. CDR3 coding DNA: TGCGCCAGCAGCCAAGTTGGGGATACGCAGTATTTT.

This rearrangement joins TRBV4-1 to TRBJ2-1, with a weak D call TRBD2 (6 bases). Per the germline V gene, CDR1 is MGHRA and CDR2 is YSYEKL. The germline V and J ends were trimmed by 2 bases and 0 bases, with 17 bases remaining between them. This CDR3 contains 18 residues. The CDR3 sequence: CASSQLASARSSYNEQFF. The CDR3 DNA reads as TGCGCCAGCAGCCAATTGGCTAGCGCTAGGAGCTCCTACAATGAGCAGTTCTTC.

The chain links TRBV7-2 to TRBJ2-7; D not resolved. Germline V gene data show CDR1 as SGHTA and CDR2 as FQGNSA. This CDR3 has 14 amino acids. The germline V and J ends were trimmed by 2 bases and 0 bases, with 8 bases remaining between them. The CDR3 region has the DNA TGTGCCAGCAGCTTATCTGTCAGCTCCTACGAGCAGTACGTC. It translates to CASSLSVSSYEQYV.

This clone was observed a handful of times. The chain is built from TRBV10-2 and TRBJ2-2, with D possibly being TRBD2 (5 bases). The germline CDR1 and CDR2 sequences are WSHSY and SAAADI. This CDR3 spans 14 amino acids. V lost 10 bases and J lost 5, with 17 bases in between. The DNA of the CDR3 is TGCGCCACGACTGGGTTGGAGGCGACCGGGGAGCTGTTTTTT. It is translated as CATTGLEATGELFF.